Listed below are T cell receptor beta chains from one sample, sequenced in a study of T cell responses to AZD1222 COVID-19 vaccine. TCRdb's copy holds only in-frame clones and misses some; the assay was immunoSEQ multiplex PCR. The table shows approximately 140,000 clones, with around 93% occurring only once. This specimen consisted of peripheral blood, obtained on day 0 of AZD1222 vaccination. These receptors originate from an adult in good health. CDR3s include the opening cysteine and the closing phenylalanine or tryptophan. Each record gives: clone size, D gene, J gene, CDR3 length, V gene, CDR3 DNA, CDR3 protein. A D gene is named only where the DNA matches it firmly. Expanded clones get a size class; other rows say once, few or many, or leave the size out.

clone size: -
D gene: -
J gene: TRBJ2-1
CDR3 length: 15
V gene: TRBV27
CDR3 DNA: TGTGCCAGCAGTCCGGGACTCGTAAGGGGTAATGAGCAGTTCTTC
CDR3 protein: CASSPGLVRGNEQFF

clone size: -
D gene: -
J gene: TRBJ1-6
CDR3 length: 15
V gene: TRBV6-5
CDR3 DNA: TGTGCCAGCAGTCCCCCGAGGGGCGAGAATTCACCCCTCCACTTT
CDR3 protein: CASSPPRGENSPLHF

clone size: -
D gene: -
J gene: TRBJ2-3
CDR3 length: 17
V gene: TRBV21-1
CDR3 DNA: TGTGCCAGCAGCAAGAAGGGAGTCAACTCCCCGCCAGATACGCAGTATTTT
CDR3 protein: CASSKKGVNSPPDTQYF

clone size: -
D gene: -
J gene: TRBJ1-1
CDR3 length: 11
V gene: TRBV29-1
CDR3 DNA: TGCAGCGCGGGGCAGGCCGGTGAAGCTTTCTTT
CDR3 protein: CSAGQAGEAFF

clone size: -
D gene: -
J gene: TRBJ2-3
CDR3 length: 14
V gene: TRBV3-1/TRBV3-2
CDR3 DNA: TGTGCCAGCAGCCGGGACCACTACACAGATACGCAGTATTTT
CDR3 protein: CASSRDHYTDTQYF

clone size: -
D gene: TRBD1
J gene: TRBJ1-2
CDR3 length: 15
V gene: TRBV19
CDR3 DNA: TGTGCCAGTAGTACGACAGGGGGGACCTACTATGGCTACACCTTC
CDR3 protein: CASSTTGGTYYGYTF

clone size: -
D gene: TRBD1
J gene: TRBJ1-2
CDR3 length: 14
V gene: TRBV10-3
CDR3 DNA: TGTGCCACCGGCGACAGGGGGCTGAACTATGGCTACACCTTC
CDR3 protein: CATGDRGLNYGYTF

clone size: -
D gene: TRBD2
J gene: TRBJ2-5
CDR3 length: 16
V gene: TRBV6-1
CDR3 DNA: TGTGCCAGCAGTGAAAGGATAGCGGGGGACCAAGAGACCCAGTACTTC
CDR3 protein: CASSERIAGDQETQYF

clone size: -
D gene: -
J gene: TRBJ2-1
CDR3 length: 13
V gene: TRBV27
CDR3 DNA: TGTGCCAGCAGTTCCCAGGGATACAATGAGCAGTTCTTC
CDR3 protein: CASSSQGYNEQFF

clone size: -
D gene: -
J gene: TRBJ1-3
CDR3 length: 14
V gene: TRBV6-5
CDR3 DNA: TGTGCCAGCAGTTACGCAGGGCCTGGAAACACCATATATTTT
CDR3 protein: CASSYAGPGNTIYF

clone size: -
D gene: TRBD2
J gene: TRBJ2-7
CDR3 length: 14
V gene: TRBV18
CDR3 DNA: TGTGCCAGCTCAATAGGGACTAGATTATACGAGCAGTACTTC
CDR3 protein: CASSIGTRLYEQYF

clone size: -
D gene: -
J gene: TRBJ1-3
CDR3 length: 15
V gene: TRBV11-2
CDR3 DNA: TGTGCCAGCAGCCCCCCCGGGGCCCCGGAGGGCACCATATATTTT
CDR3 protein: CASSPPGAPEGTIYF

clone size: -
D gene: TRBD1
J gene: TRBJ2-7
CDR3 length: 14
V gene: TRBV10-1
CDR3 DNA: TGCGCCAGCAGTGAAGGGACAGGGAGGGCCGAGCAGTACTTC
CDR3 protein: CASSEGTGRAEQYF

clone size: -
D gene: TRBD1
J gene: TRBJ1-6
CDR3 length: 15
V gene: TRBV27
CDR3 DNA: TGTGCCAGCAGTTTAAGGGACAGGATAAATTCACCCCTCCACTTT
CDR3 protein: CASSLRDRINSPLHF

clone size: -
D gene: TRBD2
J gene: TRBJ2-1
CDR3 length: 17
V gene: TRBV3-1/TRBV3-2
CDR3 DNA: TGTGCCAGCCATCCGACTAGCGGGGGGTTCTCGTCCAATGAGCAGTTCTTC
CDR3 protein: CASHPTSGGFSSNEQFF

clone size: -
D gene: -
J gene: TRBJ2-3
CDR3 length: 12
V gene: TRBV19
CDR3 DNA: TGTGCCACCTCGACAGGTACAGATACGCAGTATTTT
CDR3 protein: CATSTGTDTQYF

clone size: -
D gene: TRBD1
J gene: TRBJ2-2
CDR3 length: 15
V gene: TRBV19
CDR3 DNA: TGTGCCAGTAGCAACAGGGGGCGTGACACCGGGGAGCTGTTTTTT
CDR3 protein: CASSNRGRDTGELFF

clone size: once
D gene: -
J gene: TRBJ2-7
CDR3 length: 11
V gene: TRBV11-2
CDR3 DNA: TGTGCCAGCAGCCGGCTGAACGAGCAGTACTTC
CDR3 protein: CASSRLNEQYF

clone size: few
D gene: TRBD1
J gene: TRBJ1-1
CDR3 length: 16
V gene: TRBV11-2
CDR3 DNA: TGTGCCAGCAGCCATAACCGACAGGGACAGGGGGCCCGGGCTTTCTTT
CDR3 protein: CASSHNRQGQGARAFF

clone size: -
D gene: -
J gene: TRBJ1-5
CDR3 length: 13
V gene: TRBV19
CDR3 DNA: TGTGCCAGTAGTTATACGGGCAATCAGCCCCAGCATTTT
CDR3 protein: CASSYTGNQPQHF

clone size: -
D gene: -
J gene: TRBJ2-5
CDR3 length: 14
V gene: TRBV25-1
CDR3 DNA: TGTGCCAGCAGTGATCTTTATGGCGAGAAGACCCAGTACTTC
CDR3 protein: CASSDLYGEKTQYF

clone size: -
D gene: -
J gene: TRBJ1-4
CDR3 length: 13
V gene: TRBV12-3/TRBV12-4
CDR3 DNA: TGTGCCAGCAGTTTTTCGGGCCGTGAAAAACTGTTTTTT
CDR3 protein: CASSFSGREKLFF

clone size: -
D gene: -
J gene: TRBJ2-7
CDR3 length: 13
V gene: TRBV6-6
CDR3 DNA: TGTGCCAGCAAGCTAGCCCTCTCCTACGAGCAGTACTTC
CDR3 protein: CASKLALSYEQYF

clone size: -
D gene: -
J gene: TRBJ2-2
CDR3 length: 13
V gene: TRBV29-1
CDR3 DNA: TGCAGCGTCAAGAGGACAGACACCGGGGAGCTGTTTTTT
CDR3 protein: CSVKRTDTGELFF

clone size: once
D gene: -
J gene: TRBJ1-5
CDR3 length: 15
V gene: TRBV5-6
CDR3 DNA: TGTGCCAGCAGCTTCTCCCAGGGTCCCCATCAGCCCCAGCATTTT
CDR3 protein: CASSFSQGPHQPQHF

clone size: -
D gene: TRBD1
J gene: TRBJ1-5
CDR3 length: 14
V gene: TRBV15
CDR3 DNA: TGTGCCACCAGCAGTGACGGGACAGGGTTAACCCAGCATTTT
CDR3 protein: CATSSDGTGLTQHF

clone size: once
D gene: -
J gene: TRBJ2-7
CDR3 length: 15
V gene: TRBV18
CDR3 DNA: TGTGCCAGCTCACCACGGGGGACGCCGGGCTACGAGCAGTACTTC
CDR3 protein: CASSPRGTPGYEQYF

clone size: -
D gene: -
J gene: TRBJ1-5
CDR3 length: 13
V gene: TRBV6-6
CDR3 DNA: TGTGCCAGTTGCTACTATAGCAATCAGCCCCAGCATTTT
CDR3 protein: CASCYYSNQPQHF

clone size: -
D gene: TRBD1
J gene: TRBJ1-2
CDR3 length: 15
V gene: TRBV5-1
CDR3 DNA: TGCGCCAGCAGCGCAACAGGGGGCAAGGACTATGGCTACACCTTC
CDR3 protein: CASSATGGKDYGYTF

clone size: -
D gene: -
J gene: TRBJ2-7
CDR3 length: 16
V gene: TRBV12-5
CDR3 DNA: TGTGCTAGTGGTCCCTCTAGCTTCAGGACGACGGGGGAGCAGTACTTC
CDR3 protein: CASGPSSFRTTGEQYF

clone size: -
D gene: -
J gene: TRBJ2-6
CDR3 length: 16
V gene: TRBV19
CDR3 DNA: TGTGCCAGTAGTCCCGGGGGACCCTCTGGGGCCAACGTCCTGACTTTC
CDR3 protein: CASSPGGPSGANVLTF

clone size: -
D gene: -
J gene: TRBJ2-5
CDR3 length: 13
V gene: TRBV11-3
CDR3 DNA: TGTGCCAGCAGCTTAAACGGTGGGGAGACCCAGTACTTC
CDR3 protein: CASSLNGGETQYF

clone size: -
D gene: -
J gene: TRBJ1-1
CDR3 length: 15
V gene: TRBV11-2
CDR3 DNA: TGTGCCAGCATCAACCCCGGGGGGGACGGCACTGAAGCTTTCTTT
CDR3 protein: CASINPGGDGTEAFF

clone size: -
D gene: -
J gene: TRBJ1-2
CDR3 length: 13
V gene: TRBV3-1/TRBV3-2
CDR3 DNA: TGTGCCAGCAGCCAGTACCGAGGCACTGGCTACACCTTC
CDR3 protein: CASSQYRGTGYTF

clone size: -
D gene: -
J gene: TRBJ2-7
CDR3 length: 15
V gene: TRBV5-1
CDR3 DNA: TGCGCCAGCAGCTTGGGTGGCGGGGTGACCTACGAGCAGTACTTC
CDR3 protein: CASSLGGGVTYEQYF

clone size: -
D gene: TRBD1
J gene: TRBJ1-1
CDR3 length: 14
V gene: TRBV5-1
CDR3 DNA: TGCGCCAGCAGCTGGGGGACAGGGTTCACTGAAGCTTTCTTT
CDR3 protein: CASSWGTGFTEAFF

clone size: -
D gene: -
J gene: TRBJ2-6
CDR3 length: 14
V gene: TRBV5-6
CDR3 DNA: TGTGCCAGCAGCTTGGTTGCGGGGGCCAACGTCCTGACTTTC
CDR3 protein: CASSLVAGANVLTF

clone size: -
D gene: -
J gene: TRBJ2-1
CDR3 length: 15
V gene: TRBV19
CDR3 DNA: TGTGCCAGTAGTACCGTCTGGAGGTACGACAATGAGCAGTTCTTC
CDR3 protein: CASSTVWRYDNEQFF

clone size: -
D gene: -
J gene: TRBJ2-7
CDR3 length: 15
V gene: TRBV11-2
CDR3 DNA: TGTGCCAGCAGCTTAGATCTCCAGGGCGACTACGAGCAGTACTTC
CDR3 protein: CASSLDLQGDYEQYF

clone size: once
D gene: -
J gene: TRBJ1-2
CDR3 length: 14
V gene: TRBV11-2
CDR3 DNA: TGTGCCAGCAGCTTAGGTCCAGGAAGCGAGGGCTACACCTTC
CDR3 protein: CASSLGPGSEGYTF

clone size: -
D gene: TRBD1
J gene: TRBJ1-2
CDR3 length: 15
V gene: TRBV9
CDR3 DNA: TGTGCCAGCAGCGTAGAAGCCACAGGGGACTATGGCTACACCTTC
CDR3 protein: CASSVEATGDYGYTF

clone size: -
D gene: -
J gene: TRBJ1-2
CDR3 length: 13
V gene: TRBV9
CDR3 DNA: TGTGCCAGCAGCGGCACAGGGAACTATGGCTACACCTTC
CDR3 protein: CASSGTGNYGYTF

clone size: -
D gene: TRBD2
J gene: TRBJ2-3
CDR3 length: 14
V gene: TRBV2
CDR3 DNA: TGTGCCAGCTCGGGGGGGGCCCCGATGGATACGCAGTATTTT
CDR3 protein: CASSGGAPMDTQYF

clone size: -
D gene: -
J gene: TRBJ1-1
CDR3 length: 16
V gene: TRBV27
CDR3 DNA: TGTGCCAGCAGTTTAGAAGGTGGGCCCCAGAACACTGAAGCTTTCTTT
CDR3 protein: CASSLEGGPQNTEAFF

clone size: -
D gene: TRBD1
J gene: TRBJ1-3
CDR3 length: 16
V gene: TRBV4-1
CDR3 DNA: TGCGCCAGCAGCCAAGATCTGGGACAGGGGGCATACACCATATATTTT
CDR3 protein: CASSQDLGQGAYTIYF

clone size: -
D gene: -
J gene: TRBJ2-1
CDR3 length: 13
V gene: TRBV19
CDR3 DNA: TGTGCCAGTAAGGACGACGAATACAATGAGCAGTTCTTC
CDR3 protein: CASKDDEYNEQFF

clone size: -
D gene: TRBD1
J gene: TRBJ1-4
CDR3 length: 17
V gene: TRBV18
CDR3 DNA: TGTGCCAGCTCACCGTGGGACAGGGGATCAACTAATGAAAAACTGTTTTTT
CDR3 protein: CASSPWDRGSTNEKLFF

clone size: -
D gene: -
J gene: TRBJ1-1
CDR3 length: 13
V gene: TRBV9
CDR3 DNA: TGTGCCAGCAGCGTATGGACGAACACTGAAGCTTTCTTT
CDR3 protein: CASSVWTNTEAFF

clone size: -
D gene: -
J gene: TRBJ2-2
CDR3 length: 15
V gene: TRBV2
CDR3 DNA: TGTGCCAGCAGCCCAAGATCGACGACATCCGGGGAGCTGTTTTTT
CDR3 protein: CASSPRSTTSGELFF

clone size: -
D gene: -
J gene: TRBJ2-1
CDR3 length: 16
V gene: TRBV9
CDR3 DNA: TGTGCCAGCAGCGTAGCCGGTGGGGCAGGGGACAATGAGCAGTTCTTC
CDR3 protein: CASSVAGGAGDNEQFF

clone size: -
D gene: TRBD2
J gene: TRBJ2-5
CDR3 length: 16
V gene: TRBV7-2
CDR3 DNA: TGTGCCAGCAGCAGGACTAGCGGGGGGGCCCAAGAGACCCAGTACTTC
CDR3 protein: CASSRTSGGAQETQYF

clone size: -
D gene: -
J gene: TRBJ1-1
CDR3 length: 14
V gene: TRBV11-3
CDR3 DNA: TGTGCCAGCATCCACACGGGGGGTATCACTGAAGCTTTCTTT
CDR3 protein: CASIHTGGITEAFF

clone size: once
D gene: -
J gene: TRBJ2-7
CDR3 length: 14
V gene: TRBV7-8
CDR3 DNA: TGTGCCAGCAGCTTAAACAGGGTGTCCTACGAGCAGTACTTC
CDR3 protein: CASSLNRVSYEQYF

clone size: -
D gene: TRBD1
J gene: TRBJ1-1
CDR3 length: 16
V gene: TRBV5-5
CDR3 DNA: TGTGCCAGCAGCCCGCGGACAGGGAGGGTCTGGACTGAAGCTTTCTTT
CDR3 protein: CASSPRTGRVWTEAFF

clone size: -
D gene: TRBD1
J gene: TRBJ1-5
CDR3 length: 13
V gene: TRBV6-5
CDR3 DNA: TGTGCCAGCAGTTCGACAGGGAATCAGCCCCAGCATTTT
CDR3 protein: CASSSTGNQPQHF

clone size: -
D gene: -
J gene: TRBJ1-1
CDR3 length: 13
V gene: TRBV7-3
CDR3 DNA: TGTGCCAGCAGCTTAGGGAGCGGCACTGAAGCTTTCTTT
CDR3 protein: CASSLGSGTEAFF

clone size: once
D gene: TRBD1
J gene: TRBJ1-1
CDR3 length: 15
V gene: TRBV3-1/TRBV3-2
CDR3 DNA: TGTGCCAGCAGCCACTACAGGGGAGGGGACACTGAAGCTTTCTTT
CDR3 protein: CASSHYRGGDTEAFF

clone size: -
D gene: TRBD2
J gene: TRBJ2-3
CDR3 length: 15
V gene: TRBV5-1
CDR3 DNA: TGCGCCAGCAGCTTGGGAGCGGGAGTGGCCGATACGCAGTATTTT
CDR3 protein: CASSLGAGVADTQYF

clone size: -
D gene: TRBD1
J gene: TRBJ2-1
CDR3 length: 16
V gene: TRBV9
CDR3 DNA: TGTGCCAGCAGCGCAGCCCCGGGACAGGGTAGGAATGAGCAGTTCTTC
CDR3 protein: CASSAAPGQGRNEQFF